This T cell receptor (beta chain) stems from a study of T cells in Graves' hyperthyroidism and ophthalmopathy. Study details: Peripheral blood was drawn at first diagnosis, prior to all treatment. The study, taken as a whole, reports: Ophthalmopathy onset followed model prediction by a median around 6.9 months.

Fresh 10 ml peripheral blood yielded PBMCs. From germline, CDR1 is ENHRY and CDR2 SYGVKD. Trimming removed 6 bases from V and 6 bases from J; junction bases left unmatched: 8. The length of the CDR3 is 14 residues. There were TCR beta CDR3 regions amplified from RNA transcripts. Initially, a first-round RT-PCR of the TCR CDR3 employed the HTBI primer set. TCRdb re-called the multiplex PCR reads with MiXCR, one entry per CDR3 protein. Of hundreds of thousands of distinct CDR3 sequences listed, 20% are singletons. About this clonotype itself: Its specificity is unknown.

The TCR was taken from a man aged 35 to 55 with Graves' ophthalmopathy. The V call is TRBV10-3, the J call TRBJ2-1, with TRBD1 matching over 7 bases. The sequenced sample was blood. CDR3 DNA: TGTGCCATCAGAGGGAGCGGACAGGCCAATGAGCAGTTCTTC. Protein sequence: CAIRGSGQANEQFF.